The sequence of this T cell receptor (beta chain) was determined in a study of vaccination effects on CD4 cells after COVID-19. Study-level findings and limits: The study dataset contains few convalescent patients and includes no early post-infection timepoints. After vaccination, at late timepoints, clones induced by infection and by vaccine contracted markedly.

V dropped 6 bases and J dropped 0 bases, with 15 bases sitting between them. Looked up from germline, CDR1 is MDHEN and CDR2 is SYDVKM. The CDR3 is 16 amino acids. A word on this clone: Antigen specificity is unknown.

Peptide-pool stimulation followed by sequencing identified expanded antigen-specific CD4+ clonotypes in the ViraFEST assay. Once cultured for roughly 10 days, the cells underwent separation to obtain CD4+ T cells. All study participants received two doses of BNT162b2 or mRNA-1273 vaccine. This table comes from immunoSEQ multiplex PCR, and its TCRdb copy is limited to in-frame clones, with some not included. There are around 81,000 clones in the sample; around 74% occur only once, and 0.85% to 1.2% lies in the top ten. The clonotype comes from a human donor who received a COVID-19 vaccine. The input for sequencing was CD4+ T cells from PBMCs cultured with HCoV-OC43 spike peptides, taken after COVID-19 vaccination. Noted subset: HCoV-OC43 spike overlapping peptide pool stimulation. The gene calls are TRBV28 and TRBJ1-3; D possibly corresponds to TRBD1 (6 bases). The CDR3 sequence: CASSRRGASSGNTIYF. The CDR3 nucleotides read TGTGCCAGCAGCCGCCGGGGGGCGAGCTCTGGAAACACCATATATTTT.